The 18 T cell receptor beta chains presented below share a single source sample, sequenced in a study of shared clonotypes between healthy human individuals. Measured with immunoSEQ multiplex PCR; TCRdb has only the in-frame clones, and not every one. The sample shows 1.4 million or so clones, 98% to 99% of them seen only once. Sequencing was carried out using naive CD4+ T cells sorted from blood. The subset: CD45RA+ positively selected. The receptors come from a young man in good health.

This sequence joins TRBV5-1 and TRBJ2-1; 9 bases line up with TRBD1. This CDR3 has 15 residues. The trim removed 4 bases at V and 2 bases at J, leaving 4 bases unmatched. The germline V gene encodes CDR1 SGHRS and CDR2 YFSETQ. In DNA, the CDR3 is TGCGCCAGCAGCGAGACAGGGGGGCCCTACAATGAGCAGTTCTTC. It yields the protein CASSETGGPYNEQFF.

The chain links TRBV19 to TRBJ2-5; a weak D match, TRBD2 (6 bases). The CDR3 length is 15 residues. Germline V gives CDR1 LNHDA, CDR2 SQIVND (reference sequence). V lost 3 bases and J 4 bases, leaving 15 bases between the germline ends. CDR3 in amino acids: CASSMGGVGRETQYF. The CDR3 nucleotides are TGTGCCAGTAGTATGGGCGGGGTAGGGAGAGAGACCCAGTACTTC. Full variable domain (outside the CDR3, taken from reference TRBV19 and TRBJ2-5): DGGITQSPKYLFRKEGQNVTLSCEQNLNHDAMYWYRQDPGQGLRLIYYSQIVNDFQKGDIAEGYSVSREKKESFPLTVTSAQKNPTAFYLCASSMGGVGRETQYFGPGTRLLVL.

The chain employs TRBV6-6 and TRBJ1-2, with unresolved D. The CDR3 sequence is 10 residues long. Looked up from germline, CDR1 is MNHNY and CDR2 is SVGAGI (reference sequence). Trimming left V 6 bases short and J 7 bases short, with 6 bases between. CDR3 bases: TGTGCCAGCAGCAGAGGTGGCTACACCTTC. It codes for CASSRGGYTF.

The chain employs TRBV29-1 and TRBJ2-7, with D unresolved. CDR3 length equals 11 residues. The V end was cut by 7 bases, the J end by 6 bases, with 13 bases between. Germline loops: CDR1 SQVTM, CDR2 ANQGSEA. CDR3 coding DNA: TGCAGCGCCAGTGAGGAGAGCGAGCAGTACTTC. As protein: CSASEESEQYF.

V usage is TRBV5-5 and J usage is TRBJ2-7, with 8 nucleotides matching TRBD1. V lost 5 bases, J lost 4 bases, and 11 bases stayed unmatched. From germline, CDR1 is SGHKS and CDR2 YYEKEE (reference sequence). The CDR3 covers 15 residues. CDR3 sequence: CASSSTGGVVYEQYF. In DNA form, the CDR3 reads TGTGCCAGCAGTTCTACAGGGGGAGTAGTTTACGAGCAGTACTTC.

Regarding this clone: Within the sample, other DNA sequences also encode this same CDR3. The CDR3 loop is CASSRLSTDTQYF. CDR3 bases: TGCGCCAGCAGCCGACTTTCTACAGATACGCAGTATTTT. V gene TRBV5-1 combines with J gene TRBJ2-3; D not certain. Germline V gives CDR1 SGHRS, CDR2 YFSETQ. This CDR3 has 13 residues. V lost 4 bases and J lost 3, with 9 bases in between. Full variable domain (remainder filled in from reference TRBV5-1 and TRBJ2-3): KAGVTQTPRYLIKTRGQQVTLSCSPISGHRSVSWYQQTPGQGLQFLFEYFSETQRNKGNFPGRFSGRQFSNSRSEMNVSTLELGDSALYLCASSRLSTDTQYFGPGTRLTVL.

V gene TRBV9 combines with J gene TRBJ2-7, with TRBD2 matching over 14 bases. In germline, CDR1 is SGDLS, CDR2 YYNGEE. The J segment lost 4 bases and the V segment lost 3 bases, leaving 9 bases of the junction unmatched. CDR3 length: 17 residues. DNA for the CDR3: TGTGCCAGCAGCGCAGAACACGGGACTAGCGGGAGTTACGAGCAGTACTTC. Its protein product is CASSAEHGTSGSYEQYF.

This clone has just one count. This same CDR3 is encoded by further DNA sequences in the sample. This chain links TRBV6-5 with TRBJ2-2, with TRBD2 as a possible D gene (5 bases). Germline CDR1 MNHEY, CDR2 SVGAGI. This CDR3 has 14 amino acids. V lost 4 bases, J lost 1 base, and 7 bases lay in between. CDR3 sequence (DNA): TGTGCCAGCAGTTTGAGCGGGAACACCGGGGAGCTGTTTTTT. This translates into CASSLSGNTGELFF.

This CDR3 reads CASSLVGVSYNEQFF. DNA for the CDR3: TGTGCCAGCAGCTTGGTGGGAGTCTCCTACAATGAGCAGTTCTTC. V usage is TRBV5-4 and J usage is TRBJ2-1, with a possible D match to TRBD2 (5 bases). Trimming removed 0 bases at V and 0 bases at J, with 7 bases between. This CDR3 contains 15 residues. In germline, CDR1 is SGHNT, CDR2 YYREEE (reference sequence). The full variable domain, with the rest looked up from reference TRBV5-4 and TRBJ2-1, is ETGVTQSPTHLIKTRGQQVTLRCSSQSGHNTVSWYQQALGQGPQFIFQYYREEENGRGNFPPRFSGLQFPNYSSELNVNALELDDSALYLCASSLVGVSYNEQFFGPGTRLTVL.

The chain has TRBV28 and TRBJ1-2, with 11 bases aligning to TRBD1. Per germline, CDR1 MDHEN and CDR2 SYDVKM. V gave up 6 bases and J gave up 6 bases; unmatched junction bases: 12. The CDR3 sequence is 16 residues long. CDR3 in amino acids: CASRTTGQGAPDGYTF. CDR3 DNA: TGTGCCAGCAGAACTACTGGACAGGGGGCTCCCGATGGCTACACCTTC.

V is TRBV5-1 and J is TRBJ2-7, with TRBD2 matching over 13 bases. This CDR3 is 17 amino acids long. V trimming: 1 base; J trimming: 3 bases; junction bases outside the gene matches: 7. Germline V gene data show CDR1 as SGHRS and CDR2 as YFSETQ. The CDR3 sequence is CASSLTPWTSGSYEQYF. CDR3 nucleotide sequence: TGCGCCAGCAGCTTGACCCCTTGGACTAGCGGGAGCTACGAGCAGTACTTC.

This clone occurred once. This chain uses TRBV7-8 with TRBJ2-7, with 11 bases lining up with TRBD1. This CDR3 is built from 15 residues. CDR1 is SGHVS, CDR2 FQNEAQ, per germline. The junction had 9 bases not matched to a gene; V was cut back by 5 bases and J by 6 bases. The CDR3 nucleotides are TGTGCCAGCAGCCTGAGGGACAGGGGGTCGGTCGAGCAGTACTTC. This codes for CASSLRDRGSVEQYF.

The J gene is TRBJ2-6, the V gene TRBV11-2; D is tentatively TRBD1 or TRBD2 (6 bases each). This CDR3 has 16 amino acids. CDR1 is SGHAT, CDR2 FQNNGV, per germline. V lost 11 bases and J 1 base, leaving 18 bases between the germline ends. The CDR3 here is CASRDISRSGANVLTF. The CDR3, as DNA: TGTGCCTCGCGGGACATTTCTAGGTCTGGGGCCAACGTCCTGACTTTC.

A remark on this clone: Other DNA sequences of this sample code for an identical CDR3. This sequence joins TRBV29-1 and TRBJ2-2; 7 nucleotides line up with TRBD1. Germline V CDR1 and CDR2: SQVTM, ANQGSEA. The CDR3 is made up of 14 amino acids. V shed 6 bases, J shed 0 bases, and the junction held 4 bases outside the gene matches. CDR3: CSVRGLANTGELFF. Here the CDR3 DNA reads TGCAGCGTGAGGGGGCTCGCGAACACCGGGGAGCTGTTTTTT.

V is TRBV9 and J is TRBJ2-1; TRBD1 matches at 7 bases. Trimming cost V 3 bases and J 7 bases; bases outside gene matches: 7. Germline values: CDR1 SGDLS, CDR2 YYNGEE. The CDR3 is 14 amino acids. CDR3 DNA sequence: TGTGCCAGCAGCGACAGGGGCGGTCGAAATGAGCAGTTCTTC. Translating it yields CASSDRGGRNEQFF.

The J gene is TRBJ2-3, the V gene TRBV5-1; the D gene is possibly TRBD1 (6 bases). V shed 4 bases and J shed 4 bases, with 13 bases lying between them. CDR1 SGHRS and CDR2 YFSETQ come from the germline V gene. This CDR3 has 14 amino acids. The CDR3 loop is CASSGTGSADTQYF. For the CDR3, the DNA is TGCGCCAGCAGCGGCACAGGGTCAGCAGATACGCAGTATTTT.

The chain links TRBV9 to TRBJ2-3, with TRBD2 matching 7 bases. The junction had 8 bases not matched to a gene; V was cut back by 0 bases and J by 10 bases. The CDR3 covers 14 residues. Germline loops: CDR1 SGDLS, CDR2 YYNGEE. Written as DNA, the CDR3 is TGTGCCAGCAGCGTAGGTCAACCTAGCGGTCCGCAGTATTTT. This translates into CASSVGQPSGPQYF.

The CDR3 DNA is TGTGCCAGCAGTTACTATTCCGGGAGCTATGGCTACACCTTC. This codes for CASSYYSGSYGYTF. The chain employs TRBV6-6 and TRBJ1-2; D is uncertain. The CDR3 spans 14 residues. Germline V CDR1 and CDR2: MNHNY, SVGAGI (reference sequence). Between the trimmed V and J ends, which lost 1 base and 4 bases, there was a span of 10 bases.